This T cell receptor (beta chain) came from a study of blood T cell repertoires in COVID-19. Sequencing used immunoSEQ multiplex PCR; TCRdb keeps in-frame clones, though not all of them. The data hold about 290,000 clones, with 89% observed a single time. Which cohort a participant joined came from the clinical history participants gave. This clonotype originated in a woman between 40 and 55 years old who had recovered from COVID-19. Sequenced input: PBMCs or T cells enriched from blood (not recorded which).

This chain's CDR3 is CASSLGTGKGGYEQYF. CDR3 nucleotide sequence: TGTGCCAGCAGTTTGGGCACAGGGAAAGGTGGATACGAGCAGTACTTC. This chain joins TRBV27 and TRBJ2-7; D may be TRBD1 (6 bases). Germline V lookup: CDR1 MNHEY, CDR2 SMNVEV (reference sequence). V was shortened by 3 bases and J by 4 bases, with 19 bases between the two germline ends. This CDR3 is 16 amino acids long.